The entry below describes one T cell receptor beta chain. The data belong to a study of blood T cells in healthy people across ages. Study-level information: Through template switching, about one barcoded beta molecule was captured per two T cells, as measured in model experiments.

Through a sample-barcoded 5' primer and a J-beta primer mix, a second PCR was run for roughly 7 to 12 cycles. Tags on each cDNA molecule came from a template-switch adaptor with 12 random nucleotides. TCRdb processed the 5' RACE reads anew with MiXCR; each CDR3 protein has one entry. The sample holds approximately 360,000 distinct CDR3 sequences; about 49% are singletons and the top ten take 45% to 55%. V was trimmed by 3 bases and J by 2 bases, leaving 14 bases between them. The CDR3 has 15 residues. Germline assignment: CDR1 SGHRS and CDR2 YFSETQ. The sample taken for sequencing was blood. The sequence derives from a man aged 60-69 years in good health. J is TRBJ2-5 and V is TRBV5-1; D not certain. The CDR3 is CASSYLPGPQETQYF. The DNA of the CDR3 is TGCGCCAGCAGCTACCTCCCTGGGCCTCAAGAGACCCAGTACTTC.